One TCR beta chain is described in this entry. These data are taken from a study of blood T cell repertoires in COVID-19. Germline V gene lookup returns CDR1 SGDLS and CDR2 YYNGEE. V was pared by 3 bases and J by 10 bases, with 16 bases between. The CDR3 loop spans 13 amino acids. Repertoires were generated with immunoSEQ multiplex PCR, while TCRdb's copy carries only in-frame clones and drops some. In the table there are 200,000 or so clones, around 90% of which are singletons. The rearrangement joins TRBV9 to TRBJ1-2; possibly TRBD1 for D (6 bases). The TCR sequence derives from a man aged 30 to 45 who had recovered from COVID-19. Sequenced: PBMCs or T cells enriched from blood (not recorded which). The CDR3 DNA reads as TGTGCCAGCAGCGCGGGGACAACAGGGAACTACACCTTC. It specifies CASSAGTTGNYTF.